This TCR beta chain is from a study of shared clonotypes between healthy human individuals. Generated by immunoSEQ multiplex PCR, the TCRdb table keeps only in-frame clones and is missing some. The data contain 75,000 to 100,000 clones, about half of them singletons. Findings of the study overall: Collection of samples was limited to blood; tissue repertoires likely differ. The authors expected sequencing depth to affect clonotype sharing among donors.

Regarding this clone: The antigen remains unidentified.

This TCR was sampled from a woman aged 40 to 50 in good health. Some clones in this sample may be carry-over from other donors' samples. The sequenced sample consisted of PBMCs.

The DNA of the CDR3 is TGTGCCAGCAGACAGTACAATGAGCAGTTCTTC. Amino acids: CASRQYNEQFF. The V gene is TRBV7-9, the J gene TRBJ2-1; D is ambiguous. There are 11 residues in the CDR3. Germline-derived CDR1 and CDR2 are SEHNR and FQNEAQ (reference sequence). V lost 6 bases and J 4 bases, leaving 4 bases between the germline ends.